These T cell receptor beta chains were read from a single sample in a study of tumour-infiltrating T cells in Burkitt lymphoma. The method was immunoSEQ multiplex PCR; TCRdb's version includes in-frame clones alone and lacks a portion of them. This table has more than 1,000 clones, around 84% appearing once. Sequenced input: tumor tissue. Receptors originate from a human donor with Burkitt lymphoma. The CDR3 runs from the conserved cysteine through the conserved F or W. The D gene is left open where the match is weak. Some rows have no size entry. The others give once, few or many, or a class for an expanded clone.

abundance: NA
d_gene: NA
v_gene: TRBV10-3
j_gene: TRBJ1-1
CDR3nt: TGTGCCATCAGTGAGGGTTTGAACACTGAAGCTTTCTTT
CDR3aa: CAISEGLNTEAFF

abundance: NA
d_gene: TRBD2
v_gene: TRBV27
j_gene: TRBJ2-1
CDR3nt: TGTGCCAGCAGTTGGGACTACTACAATGAGCAGTTCTTC
CDR3aa: CASSWDYYNEQFF

abundance: NA
d_gene: NA
v_gene: TRBV5-1
j_gene: TRBJ1-3
CDR3nt: TGCGCCAGCAGCCTGGATGGGCCCTCTGGAAACACCATATATTTT
CDR3aa: CASSLDGPSGNTIYF

abundance: NA
d_gene: NA
v_gene: TRBV6-5
j_gene: TRBJ1-3
CDR3nt: TGTGCCAGCAGCCCAGACAGCTTCTCTGGAAACACCATATATTTT
CDR3aa: CASSPDSFSGNTIYF

abundance: NA
d_gene: NA
v_gene: TRBV4-1
j_gene: TRBJ2-1
CDR3nt: TGCGCCAGCAGCCACCGGGCGGGGTACAATGAGCAGTTCTTC
CDR3aa: CASSHRAGYNEQFF

abundance: NA
d_gene: TRBD1
v_gene: TRBV7-8
j_gene: TRBJ1-5
CDR3nt: TGTGCCAGCAGCTTGGACAGGGCAAGCCAGTCCCAGCATTTT
CDR3aa: CASSLDRASQSQHF

abundance: once
d_gene: NA
v_gene: TRBV4-1
j_gene: TRBJ1-1
CDR3nt: TGCGCCAGCAGCCAAGAAACAGGGAACACTGAAGCTTTCTTT
CDR3aa: CASSQETGNTEAFF

abundance: NA
d_gene: NA
v_gene: TRBV6-6
j_gene: TRBJ1-4
CDR3nt: TGTGCCAGCAGTGACCTCGCGGGGTCGAATGAAAAACTGTTTTTT
CDR3aa: CASSDLAGSNEKLFF

abundance: once
d_gene: NA
v_gene: TRBV2
j_gene: TRBJ1-1
CDR3nt: TGTGCCAGCAAATATAACAGGGAAGCTTTCTTT
CDR3aa: CASKYNREAFF

abundance: NA
d_gene: NA
v_gene: TRBV5-8
j_gene: TRBJ2-2
CDR3nt: TGTGCCAGCAGCTTGTTCAGACCCGACAGCGGGGAGCTGTTTTTT
CDR3aa: CASSLFRPDSGELFF

abundance: NA
d_gene: TRBD2
v_gene: TRBV6-6
j_gene: TRBJ2-1
CDR3nt: TGTGCCAGCAGACTAGCGGGAGAATTCAATGAGCAGTTCTTC
CDR3aa: CASRLAGEFNEQFF

abundance: NA
d_gene: TRBD1
v_gene: TRBV7-6
j_gene: TRBJ2-5
CDR3nt: TGTGCCAGCAGGTTGGCGACAGGGGGCAGAGAGACCCAGTACTTC
CDR3aa: CASRLATGGRETQYF

abundance: NA
d_gene: NA
v_gene: TRBV7-9
j_gene: TRBJ2-3
CDR3nt: TGTGCCAGCAGCTTAGTGGATACGCAGTATTTT
CDR3aa: CASSLVDTQYF

abundance: NA
d_gene: NA
v_gene: TRBV19
j_gene: TRBJ1-1
CDR3nt: TGTGCCAGTAGCACGAACACTGAAGCTTTCTTT
CDR3aa: CASSTNTEAFF

abundance: NA
d_gene: NA
v_gene: TRBV10-3
j_gene: TRBJ2-7
CDR3nt: TGTGCCATCAGTGGGGGCGAGCTGCACTCCTACGAGCAGTACTTC
CDR3aa: CAISGGELHSYEQYF

abundance: NA
d_gene: NA
v_gene: TRBV20-1
j_gene: TRBJ2-7
CDR3nt: TGCAGTGCTAGGGGGGGGCGCGAGCAGTACTTC
CDR3aa: CSARGGREQYF

abundance: NA
d_gene: TRBD2
v_gene: TRBV13
j_gene: TRBJ2-3
CDR3nt: TGTGCCAGCAGCTTGAGGGGCGGGAGGGCTTCAGATACGCAGTATTTT
CDR3aa: CASSLRGGRASDTQYF

abundance: NA
d_gene: NA
v_gene: TRBV7-6
j_gene: TRBJ2-5
CDR3nt: TGTGCCAGCAGCCCTAACTGGGGGGGCCCTGAGACCCAGTACTTC
CDR3aa: CASSPNWGGPETQYF

abundance: NA
d_gene: NA
v_gene: TRBV14
j_gene: TRBJ2-7
CDR3nt: TGTGCCAGCAGCCAAGTCCCCCAAGAGCAGTACTTC
CDR3aa: CASSQVPQEQYF

abundance: NA
d_gene: NA
v_gene: TRBV10-2
j_gene: TRBJ2-1
CDR3nt: TGCGCCAGCAGTGAGGGTCCAGAGCAGTTCTTC
CDR3aa: CASSEGPEQFF

abundance: NA
d_gene: TRBD2
v_gene: TRBV13
j_gene: TRBJ2-3
CDR3nt: TGTGCCAGCAGCTCGTGGACTAGCGGGAGGGCCACCCCAGATACGCAGTATTTT
CDR3aa: CASSSWTSGRATPDTQYF

abundance: NA
d_gene: NA
v_gene: TRBV10-1
j_gene: TRBJ2-7
CDR3nt: TGCGCCAGCAGTCATTGGGACGGAGGAGACGAGCAGTACTTC
CDR3aa: CASSHWDGGDEQYF

abundance: NA
d_gene: NA
v_gene: TRBV10-3
j_gene: TRBJ2-7
CDR3nt: TGTGCCATCAGTGACCCCACGCGATCCTATGAGCAGTACTTC
CDR3aa: CAISDPTRSYEQYF

abundance: NA
d_gene: TRBD2
v_gene: TRBV5-4
j_gene: TRBJ2-3
CDR3nt: TGTGCCAGCAGCTTGCTTTTACTAGCGGGGAGCACAGATACGCAGTATTTT
CDR3aa: CASSLLLLAGSTDTQYF

abundance: few
d_gene: TRBD1
v_gene: TRBV28
j_gene: TRBJ2-3
CDR3nt: TGTGCCAGCAGTTTGTACAGGGGGGATACGCAGTATTTT
CDR3aa: CASSLYRGDTQYF

abundance: NA
d_gene: NA
v_gene: TRBV5-4
j_gene: TRBJ1-5
CDR3nt: TGTGCCAGCAGCAGGACAGCGAACGTCCATCAGCCCCAGCATTTT
CDR3aa: CASSRTANVHQPQHF

abundance: NA
d_gene: NA
v_gene: TRBV9
j_gene: TRBJ2-5
CDR3nt: TGTGCCAGCAGCCCCGGCTTGGGCCCACAAGAGACCCAGTACTTC
CDR3aa: CASSPGLGPQETQYF

abundance: NA
d_gene: NA
v_gene: TRBV9
j_gene: TRBJ2-1
CDR3nt: TGTGCCAGCAGCGTGACGCGCGCGAAGGGTGGTGAGCAGTTCTTC
CDR3aa: CASSVTRAKGGEQFF

abundance: NA
d_gene: NA
v_gene: TRBV6-5
j_gene: TRBJ1-1
CDR3nt: TGTGCCAGCAGTCCCGGGGGGGGAGAAGCTTTCTTT
CDR3aa: CASSPGGGEAFF

abundance: NA
d_gene: NA
v_gene: TRBV27
j_gene: TRBJ2-7
CDR3nt: TGTGCCAGCAGTGTTGACAGAAGCTCCTACGAGCAGTACTTC
CDR3aa: CASSVDRSSYEQYF

abundance: few
d_gene: NA
v_gene: TRBV20-1
j_gene: TRBJ1-1
CDR3nt: TGCAGTGCTAGAGTGAACACTGAAGCTTTCTTT
CDR3aa: CSARVNTEAFF

abundance: NA
d_gene: NA
v_gene: TRBV27
j_gene: TRBJ2-5
CDR3nt: TGTGCCAGCGGAGTCCGAGAGGAGACCCAGTACTTC
CDR3aa: CASGVREETQYF

abundance: NA
d_gene: NA
v_gene: TRBV4-1
j_gene: TRBJ2-6
CDR3nt: TGCGCCAGCAGTCAACATACGACAAGCACTCTGGGAGCCAACGTCCTGACTTTC
CDR3aa: CASSQHTTSTLGANVLTF

abundance: NA
d_gene: NA
v_gene: TRBV13
j_gene: TRBJ2-3
CDR3nt: TGTGCCAGCAGCTTAGAGCCGGGACGGAGCACAGATACGCAGTATTTT
CDR3aa: CASSLEPGRSTDTQYF